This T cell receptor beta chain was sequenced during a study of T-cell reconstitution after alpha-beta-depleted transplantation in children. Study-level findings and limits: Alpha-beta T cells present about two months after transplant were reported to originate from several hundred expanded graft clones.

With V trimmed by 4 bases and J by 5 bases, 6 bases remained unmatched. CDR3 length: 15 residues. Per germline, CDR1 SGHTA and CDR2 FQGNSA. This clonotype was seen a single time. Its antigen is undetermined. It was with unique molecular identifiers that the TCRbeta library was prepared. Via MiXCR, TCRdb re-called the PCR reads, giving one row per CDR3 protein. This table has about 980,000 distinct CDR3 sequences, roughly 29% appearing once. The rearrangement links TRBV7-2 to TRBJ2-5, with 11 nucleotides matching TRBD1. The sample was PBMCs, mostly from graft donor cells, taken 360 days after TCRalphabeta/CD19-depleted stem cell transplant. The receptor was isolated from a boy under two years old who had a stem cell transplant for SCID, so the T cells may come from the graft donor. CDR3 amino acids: CASSYGTGGKETQYF. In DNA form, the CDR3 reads TGTGCCAGCAGCTACGGGACAGGGGGGAAGGAGACCCAGTACTTC.